This T cell receptor (beta chain) was captured by sequencing in a study of read filtering for tumor transcriptome and immune sequencing. Overall study context: R-ISS stage counts were roughly 8 for I, roughly 15 for II, 7 for III. IR-seq gave about 4.05 to 11 million TCR reads per sample; RNA-seq gave roughly 80 to 1,400.

Study conclusions and caveats: Without single-read clonotypes, shared clonotype proportions correlated more between IR-seq and RNA-seq. In IR-seq, single-read clonotypes were 75% to 90% of clonotypes but approximately 3.5% of reads.

The sample holds many counts of this clonotype. The antigen remains unidentified. From about 400 ng of RNA, a library with molecular barcoded alpha/delta and beta/gamma adaptors was made. TCRdb itself ran the reads through MiXCR, one entry per CDR3 protein. The data hold about 63,000 distinct CDR3 sequences, with around 14% observed a single time. Germline CDR1 and CDR2: SGHVS and FNYEAQ. With 5 bases removed from V and 6 bases from J, the gap between germline ends came to 21 bases. The CDR3 is made up of 16 amino acids. The sequence was obtained from a donor aged 40 or older with multiple myeloma. The material sequenced was a population of CD138-negative cells sorted from bone marrow. The gene calls are TRBV7-6 and TRBJ2-3; D possibly corresponds to TRBD2 (7 bases). CDR3 nucleotide sequence: TGTGCCAGCAGCCGTAAGGGGGGGGTGGGTGATGATACGCAGTATTTT. Protein: CASSRKGGVGDDTQYF.